One and the same sample provided the 5 T cell receptor beta chains below, sequenced in a study of T cell changes during pregnancy in multiple sclerosis. Assay: immunoSEQ multiplex PCR; the TCRdb copy retains only in-frame clones and omits some. Of some 31,000 clones listed, 75% to 95% were seen once; the top ten hold around 3.9%. The sample in question was CD8+ T cells from peripheral blood mononuclear cells, obtained in the second trimester of pregnancy. These TCRs come from a female donor in good health, enrolled as a control in a pregnancy study.

The chain is built from TRBV7-9 and TRBJ1-2; 7 nucleotides line up with TRBD1. The J segment lost 4 bases and the V segment lost 3 bases, leaving 5 bases of the junction unmatched. This CDR3 has 14 residues. Per the germline V gene, CDR1 is SEHNR and CDR2 is FQNEAQ (reference sequence). CDR3 loop: CASSLGQNIYGYTF. The CDR3 nucleotides read TGTGCCAGCAGCTTGGGACAGAACATCTATGGCTACACCTTC.

CDR3 in amino acids: CASSPGTRTYEQYF. The CDR3 nucleotides are TGTGCCAGCAGCCCGGGGACTAGGACCTACGAGCAGTACTTC. The gene calls are TRBV5-4 and TRBJ2-7; 8 bases fit TRBD2. V lost 4 bases to trimming and J lost 2 bases; unmatched junction nucleotides: 5. Germline CDR1 SGHNT, CDR2 YYREEE (reference sequence). This CDR3 has 14 amino acids.

The gene calls are TRBV14 and TRBJ1-1, with TRBD1 identical over 8 bases. Per germline, CDR1 SGHDN and CDR2 FVKESK. V lost 6 bases to trimming and J lost 1 base; unmatched junction nucleotides: 4. CDR3 length: 14 residues. CDR3 residues: CASREGQGNTEAFF. The CDR3 DNA follows: TGTGCCAGCAGGGAAGGACAGGGGAACACTGAAGCTTTCTTT.

Written as DNA, the CDR3 is TGTGCCAGCAGCTTTCGGACAGGGGCTAAAGAGCAGTACTTC. Protein product: CASSFRTGAKEQYF. This chain joins TRBV5-6 and TRBJ2-7, with TRBD1 matching 9 bases. V shed 2 bases, J shed 7 bases, and the junction held 7 bases outside the gene matches. Germline-derived CDR1 and CDR2 are SGHDT and YYEEEE. CDR3 length equals 14 residues. Using reference TRBV5-6 and TRBJ2-7 for the parts outside the CDR3, the full variable domain is DAGVTQSPTHLIKTRGQQVTLRCSPKSGHDTVSWYQQALGQGPQFIFQYYEEEERQRGNFPDRFSGHQFPNYSSELNVNALLLGDSALYLCASSFRTGAKEQYFGPGTRLTVT.

The genes are TRBV7-2 and TRBJ1-1; D gene ambiguous. Between the trimmed V and J ends, which lost 5 bases and 6 bases, there was a span of 16 bases. The CDR3 loop spans 14 amino acids. Germline assignment: CDR1 SGHTA and CDR2 FQGNSA. The CDR3 nucleotides are TGTGCCAGCAGCGATGGAGGTGAGGGCGCTGAAGCTTTCTTT. Residues: CASSDGGEGAEAFF.